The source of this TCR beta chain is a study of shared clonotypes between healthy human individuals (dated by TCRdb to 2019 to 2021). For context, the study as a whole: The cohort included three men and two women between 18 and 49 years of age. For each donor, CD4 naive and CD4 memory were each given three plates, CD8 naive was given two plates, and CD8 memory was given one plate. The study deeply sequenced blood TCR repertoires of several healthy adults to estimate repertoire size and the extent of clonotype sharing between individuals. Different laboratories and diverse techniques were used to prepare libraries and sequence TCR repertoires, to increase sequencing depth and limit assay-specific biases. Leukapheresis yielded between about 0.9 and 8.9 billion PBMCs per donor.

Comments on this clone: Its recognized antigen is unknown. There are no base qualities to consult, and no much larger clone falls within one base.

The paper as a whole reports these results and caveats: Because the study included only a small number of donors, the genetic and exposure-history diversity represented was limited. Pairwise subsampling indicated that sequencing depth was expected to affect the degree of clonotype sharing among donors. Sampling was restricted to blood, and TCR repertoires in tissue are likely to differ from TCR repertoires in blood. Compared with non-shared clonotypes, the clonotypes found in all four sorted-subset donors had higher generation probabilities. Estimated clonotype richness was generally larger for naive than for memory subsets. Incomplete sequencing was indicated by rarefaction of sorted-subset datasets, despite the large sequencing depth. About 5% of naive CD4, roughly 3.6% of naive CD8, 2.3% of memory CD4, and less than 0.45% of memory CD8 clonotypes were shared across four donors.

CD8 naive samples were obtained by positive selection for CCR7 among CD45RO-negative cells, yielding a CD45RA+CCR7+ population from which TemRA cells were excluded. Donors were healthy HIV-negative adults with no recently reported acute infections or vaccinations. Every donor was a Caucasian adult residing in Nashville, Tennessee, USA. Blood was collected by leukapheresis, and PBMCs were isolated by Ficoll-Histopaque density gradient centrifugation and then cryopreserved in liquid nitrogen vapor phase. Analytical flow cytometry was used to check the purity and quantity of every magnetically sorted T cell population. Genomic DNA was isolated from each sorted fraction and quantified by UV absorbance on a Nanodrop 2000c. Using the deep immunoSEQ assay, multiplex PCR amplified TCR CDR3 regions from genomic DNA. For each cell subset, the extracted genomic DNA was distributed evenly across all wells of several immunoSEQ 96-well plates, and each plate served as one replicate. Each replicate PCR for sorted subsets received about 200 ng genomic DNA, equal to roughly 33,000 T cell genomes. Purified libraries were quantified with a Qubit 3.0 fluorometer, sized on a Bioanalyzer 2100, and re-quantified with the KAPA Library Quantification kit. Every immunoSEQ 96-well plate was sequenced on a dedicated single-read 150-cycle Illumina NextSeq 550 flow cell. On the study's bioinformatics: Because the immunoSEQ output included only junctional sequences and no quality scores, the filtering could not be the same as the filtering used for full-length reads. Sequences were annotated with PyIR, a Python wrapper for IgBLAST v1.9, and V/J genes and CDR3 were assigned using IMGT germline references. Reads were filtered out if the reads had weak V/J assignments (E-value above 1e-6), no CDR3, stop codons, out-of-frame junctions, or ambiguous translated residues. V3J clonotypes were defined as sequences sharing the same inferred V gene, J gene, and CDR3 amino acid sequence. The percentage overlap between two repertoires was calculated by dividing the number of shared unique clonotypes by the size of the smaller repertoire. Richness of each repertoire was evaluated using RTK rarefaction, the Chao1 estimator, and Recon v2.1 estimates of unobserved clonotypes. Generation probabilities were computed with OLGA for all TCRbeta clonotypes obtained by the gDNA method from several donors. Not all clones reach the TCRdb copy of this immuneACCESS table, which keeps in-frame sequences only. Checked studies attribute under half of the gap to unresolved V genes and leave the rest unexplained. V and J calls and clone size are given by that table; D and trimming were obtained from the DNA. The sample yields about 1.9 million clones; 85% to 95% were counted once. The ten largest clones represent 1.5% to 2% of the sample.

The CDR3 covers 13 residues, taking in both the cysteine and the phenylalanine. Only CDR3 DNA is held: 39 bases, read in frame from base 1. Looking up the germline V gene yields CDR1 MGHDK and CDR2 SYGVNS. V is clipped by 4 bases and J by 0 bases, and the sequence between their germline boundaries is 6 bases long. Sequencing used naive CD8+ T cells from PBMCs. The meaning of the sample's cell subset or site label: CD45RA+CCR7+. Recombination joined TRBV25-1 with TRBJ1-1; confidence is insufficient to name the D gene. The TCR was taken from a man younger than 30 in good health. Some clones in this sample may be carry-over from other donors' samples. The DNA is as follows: TGTGCCAGCAGTGTCGGGTTGAACACTGAAGCTTTCTTT. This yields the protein CASSVGLNTEAFF.